This T cell receptor beta chain came from a study of neoadjuvant anti-PD-1 for oral cavity cancer. Whole-study context: Nivolumab at 3 mg/kg was mostly given biweekly, three to four doses, pre-surgery. Patients without progression got a fourth dose around day 43. Overall study findings and caveats: Greater tumor shrinkage accompanied bigger post-treatment sizes of preexisting clones.

Note on this clone: The antigen is undetermined.

These oral cavity squamous cell carcinomas were HPV-negative and locally advanced. With 6 bases clipped from V and 1 base from J, the junction kept 4 bases outside the gene matches. CDR3 length equals 13 residues. Germline assignment: CDR1 SQVTM and CDR2 ANQGSEA. Libraries were prepared by immunoSEQ multiplex PCR; TCRdb keeps only in-frame clonotypes and omits some of them. Of around 9,800 clones detected, roughly half appear once; the ten largest clones hold under 30%. The V and J genes are TRBV29-1 and TRBJ1-1, with 8 bases fitting TRBD1. This clonotype originated in a person aged 40 to 85 with oral cavity squamous cell carcinoma. This material consisted of tumor tissue, taken before nivolumab (anti-PD-1) treatment. Written as DNA, the CDR3 is TGCAGCGTGCCCGGGACAGGGAACACTGAAGCTTTCTTT. Its translation is CSVPGTGNTEAFF.